The rows below give T cell receptor beta chains drawn from one sample of a study of vaccination and CD4 T cells after COVID-19. Via MiXCR, TCRdb re-called the PCR reads, giving one row per CDR3 protein. The top ten clones hold more than 9% of a sample with 11,000 or so distinct CDR3 sequences, roughly half of them seen once. These TCRs are of unknown antigen specificity. Source material: CD4+ T cells from blood, cultured in vitro. These receptors were taken from a human donor who had recovered from COVID-19. The CDR3 runs from the conserved cysteine through the conserved F or W. A D gene is named only where the DNA matches it firmly. Not all rows give a size; the values are once, few, many and, for expanded clones, a class.

TRBJ2-5,-,TRBD2,TRBV9,CASSVSRLAGVETQYF,TGTGCCAGCAGCGTATCAAGGCTAGCGGGAGTTGAGACCCAGTACTTC
TRBJ2-1,-,TRBD1,TRBV20-1,CSALGTGYNEQFF,TGCAGTGCTCTAGGGACAGGTTACAATGAGCAGTTCTTC
TRBJ2-1,-,TRBD1,TRBV20-1,CSARDNNRGSSNEQFF,TGCAGTGCTAGAGATAATAACAGGGGATCTTCCAATGAGCAGTTCTTC
TRBJ1-4,few,-,TRBV20-1,CSARAGGAEKLFF,TGCAGTGCTAGAGCCGGGGGAGCTGAAAAACTGTTTTTT
TRBJ2-2,-,TRBD2,TRBV2,CASYLTSGSTGELFF,TGTGCCTCTTACTTAACTAGCGGCTCCACCGGGGAGCTGTTTTTT
TRBJ2-2,few,-,TRBV24-1,CATSDPNVVTGELFF,TGTGCCACCAGTGATCCAAACGTCGTCACCGGGGAGCTGTTTTTT
TRBJ2-3,-,-,TRBV20-1,CSAREGGGHRTQYF,TGCAGTGCTAGAGAAGGGGGGGGGCATCGCACGCAGTATTTT
TRBJ2-5,-,-,TRBV20-1,CSASKETQYF,TGCAGTGCTAGTAAGGAGACCCAGTACTTC
TRBJ1-2,-,TRBD1,TRBV20-1,CSAETGNYGYTF,TGCAGTGCTGAGACAGGGAACTATGGCTACACCTTC
TRBJ2-2,-,-,TRBV20-1,CSARVSGTGELFF,TGCAGTGCTAGAGTCAGTGGGACCGGGGAGCTGTTTTTT
TRBJ2-1,large,TRBD1,TRBV20-1,CSARMTGDVGNEQFF,TGCAGTGCTAGGATGACAGGGGATGTTGGCAATGAGCAGTTCTTC
TRBJ2-7,-,TRBD2,TRBV5-6,CASSLRGGGVRYEQYF,TGTGCCAGCAGCTTAAGGGGCGGGGGTGTTCGTTACGAGCAGTACTTC
TRBJ2-3,few,-,TRBV7-3,CASSLSLAQDTQYF,TGTGCCAGCAGCTTAAGCCTAGCGCAAGATACGCAGTATTTT
TRBJ1-2,once,-,TRBV9,CASSPWRGNYGYTF,TGTGCCAGCAGCCCCTGGAGAGGGAACTATGGCTACACCTTC
TRBJ1-6,-,-,TRBV20-1,CSALDSERPINSPLHF,TGCAGTGCCCTCGATTCTGAGCGCCCCATCAATTCACCCCTCCACTTT
TRBJ2-5,-,TRBD1,TRBV6-1,CASRMGRGLRETQYF,TGTGCCAGCAGGATGGGCAGGGGGCTACGAGAGACCCAGTACTTC
TRBJ2-2,-,TRBD1,TRBV10-3,CAISDRMGTDHTGELFF,TGTGCCATCAGTGACCGAATGGGGACAGACCACACCGGGGAGCTGTTTTTT
TRBJ2-5,-,TRBD1,TRBV19,CATGTGKRQETQYF,TGTGCCACCGGGACAGGGAAGCGGCAAGAGACCCAGTACTTC
TRBJ2-3,-,-,TRBV28,CASRSMTDTQYF,TGTGCCAGCAGAAGTATGACAGATACGCAGTATTTT
TRBJ1-6,medium-sized,-,TRBV7-9,CASSLGGRGSPLHF,TGTGCCAGCAGCTTGGGGGGTCGTGGCTCACCCCTCCACTTT
TRBJ1-6,-,-,TRBV10-3,CAISESGDSPLHF,TGTGCCATCAGTGAGTCAGGGGACTCACCCCTCCACTTT
TRBJ2-5,-,TRBD2,TRBV20-1,CSARAPRFWVEGTSGSFFQETQYF,TGCAGTGCTAGAGCCCCCCGTTTTTGGGTCGAAGGGACTAGCGGGAGTTTTTTCCAAGAGACCCAGTACTTC
TRBJ2-3,-,TRBD1,TRBV10-3,CAISERTGADTQYF,TGTGCCATCAGTGAGCGGACAGGGGCAGATACGCAGTATTTT
TRBJ1-5,-,-,TRBV30,CAWSGQRNQPQHF,TGTGCCTGGAGTGGGCAGCGCAATCAGCCCCAGCATTTT
TRBJ2-5,few,-,TRBV21-1,CASSKVMRTVYQETQYF,TGTGCCAGCAGCAAAGTAATGAGGACAGTGTACCAAGAGACCCAGTACTTC
TRBJ2-7,few,TRBD1,TRBV27,CASSRRQGNYEQYF,TGTGCCAGCAGCCGCAGACAGGGGAACTACGAGCAGTACTTC
TRBJ1-6,-,-,TRBV7-9,CASNRLGENSPLHF,TGTGCCAGCAACCGTCTGGGTGAGAATTCACCCCTCCACTTT
TRBJ1-2,few,TRBD1,TRBV6-1,CASSIYTGTGFDYTF,TGTGCCAGCAGCATTTATACCGGGACAGGATTCGACTACACCTTC
TRBJ2-7,-,TRBD2,TRBV7-9,CASSLGLAGPYEQYF,TGTGCCAGCAGCTTAGGGCTAGCGGGGCCCTACGAGCAGTACTTC
TRBJ1-2,-,TRBD1,TRBV20-1,CSARLTGGEGYGYTF,TGCAGTGCTAGATTGACAGGGGGCGAGGGGTATGGCTACACCTTC
TRBJ2-4,-,TRBD2,TRBV6-1,CASKRASSGSLENIQYF,TGTGCCAGCAAACGAGCATCTAGCGGGAGTTTAGAAAACATTCAGTACTTC
TRBJ2-4,-,-,TRBV5-4,CASSSDRSNIQYF,TGTGCCAGCAGCTCGGACAGATCAAACATTCAGTACTTC
TRBJ1-2,large,-,TRBV12-3/TRBV12-4,CASRLAHRGLDGYTF,TGTGCCAGCAGGCTAGCCCACCGGGGGCTGGATGGCTACACCTTC
TRBJ2-7,-,-,TRBV20-1,CSASPFNPQRSEQYF,TGCAGTGCTAGCCCCTTTAACCCACAGAGGAGCGAGCAGTACTTC
TRBJ2-5,-,-,TRBV19,CASSRAPEIQETQYF,TGTGCCAGTAGTAGAGCTCCAGAAATACAAGAGACCCAGTACTTC
TRBJ1-3,-,-,TRBV5-4,CASSVDSHSGNTIYF,TGTGCCAGCAGCGTAGACAGTCACTCTGGAAACACCATATATTTT
TRBJ2-1,-,-,TRBV20-1,CSASKDPGDSNEQFF,TGCAGTGCTAGTAAGGACCCCGGAGACTCTAATGAGCAGTTCTTC
TRBJ1-2,-,-,TRBV7-6,CASSLEGYGYTF,TGTGCCAGCAGCTTAGAGGGGTATGGCTACACCTTC
TRBJ1-2,-,TRBD1,TRBV6-1,CASSEVQGAPFGYTF,TGTGCCAGCAGTGAAGTGCAGGGGGCGCCTTTTGGCTACACCTTC
TRBJ2-4,few,-,TRBV6-1,CASTDEGRLAKNIQYF,TGTGCCAGCACCGACGAAGGGAGGTTAGCCAAAAACATTCAGTACTTC
TRBJ2-7,-,TRBD1,TRBV5-4,CASRVDRGTEYEQYF,TGTGCCAGCAGAGTAGACAGGGGGACTGAGTACGAGCAGTACTTC
TRBJ2-7,-,TRBD1,TRBV20-1,CSARDRPRNRDRYAYEQYF,TGCAGTGCTAGAGATCGCCCCCGCAATCGGGACAGATATGCCTACGAGCAGTACTTC
TRBJ2-1,-,TRBD1,TRBV20-1,CSAFHRDRGNEQFF,TGCAGTGCATTCCACCGGGACAGGGGGAATGAGCAGTTCTTC
TRBJ1-5,-,-,TRBV18,CASSPGVSQPQHF,TGTGCCAGCTCACCAGGGGTTAGTCAGCCCCAGCATTTT
TRBJ2-7,-,-,TRBV25-1,CASSSNLAGYEQYF,TGTGCCAGCAGTTCGAATTTGGCGGGCTACGAGCAGTACTTC
TRBJ1-1,few,-,TRBV15,CATSRGTQGPMNTEAFF,TGTGCCACCAGCAGAGGTACACAGGGCCCCATGAACACTGAAGCTTTCTTT
TRBJ1-5,-,TRBD1,TRBV10-3,CAISPGQGNSNQPQHF,TGTGCCATCAGTCCGGGACAGGGAAATAGCAATCAGCCCCAGCATTTT
TRBJ2-1,-,-,TRBV20-1,CSANPTRSYNEQFF,TGCAGTGCTAATCCTACACGCTCCTACAATGAGCAGTTCTTC
TRBJ2-6,-,-,TRBV7-8,CASSVDVRSGANVLTF,TGTGCCAGCAGCGTAGATGTGAGGTCTGGGGCCAACGTCCTGACTTTC
TRBJ1-1,few,-,TRBV7-3,CASRSGTGLAFF,TGTGCCAGCAGGTCCGGGACTGGTCTTGCTTTCTTT
TRBJ1-2,medium-sized,TRBD1,TRBV6-1,CASRTGGAGGYTF,TGTGCCAGCAGGACAGGGGGCGCGGGGGGCTACACCTTC
TRBJ2-7,once,TRBD1,TRBV27,CASSADRGGYEQYF,TGTGCCAGCAGTGCCGACAGGGGGGGGTACGAGCAGTACTTC
TRBJ1-2,-,-,TRBV6-1,CASSPRQGKRTILNYGYTF,TGTGCCAGCAGCCCACGGCAGGGCAAGAGGACGATTCTAAACTATGGCTACACCTTC